A selection of T cell receptor beta chains follows, all from one sample in a study of cytomegalovirus exposure and HLA in healthy donors. TCRdb keeps only in-frame clones here, not all; method: immunoSEQ multiplex PCR. The listing records about 200,000 clones. Sequenced sample: PBMCs. Receptor source: a girl under 10 years old in good health and CMV-seropositive. Each CDR3 is given with its conserved first and last residue. The D gene is left open where the match is weak.

d_gene,v_gene,j_gene,CDR3aa,CDR3nt
-,TRBV18,TRBJ1-3,CASSSGDGNTIYF,TGTGCCAGCTCGTCAGGGGATGGAAACACCATATATTTT
TRBD1,TRBV28,TRBJ1-1,CASSDQGAMNTEAFF,TGTGCCAGCAGTGATCAGGGGGCGATGAACACTGAAGCTTTCTTT
TRBD1,TRBV6-1,TRBJ2-1,CASIVQQGVGNEQFF,TGTGCCAGCATAGTCCAACAGGGGGTAGGAAATGAGCAGTTCTTC
-,TRBV16,TRBJ1-2,CASSQRSPRAGYGYTF,TGTGCCAGCAGCCAACGCTCCCCCAGGGCAGGCTATGGCTACACCTTC
TRBD1,TRBV18,TRBJ1-5,CASSLGTGDQPQHF,TGTGCCAGCTCACTCGGGACAGGGGATCAGCCCCAGCATTTT
-,TRBV13,TRBJ2-7,CASSYKPSYEQYF,TGTGCCAGCAGCTACAAACCCTCCTACGAGCAGTACTTC
TRBD2,TRBV6-4,TRBJ2-1,CASSPGLGGNEQFF,TGTGCCAGCAGCCCGGGACTCGGGGGGAATGAGCAGTTCTTC
-,TRBV19,TRBJ2-3,CASSILDSGTDTQYF,TGTGCCAGTAGTATTTTGGACAGCGGAACAGATACGCAGTATTTT
TRBD1,TRBV2,TRBJ1-5,CASSPPGGLGNQPQHF,TGTGCCAGCAGTCCCCCAGGGGGTTTGGGCAATCAGCCCCAGCATTTT
TRBD1,TRBV5-6,TRBJ2-5,CASSFQGVRETQYF,TGTGCCAGCAGCTTCCAGGGGGTGCGAGAGACCCAGTACTTC
-,TRBV2,TRBJ2-1,CASSVLAENNEQFF,TGTGCCAGCAGTGTACTGGCGGAGAACAATGAGCAGTTCTTC
TRBD1,TRBV19,TRBJ2-7,CASSTRQGTYEQYF,TGTGCCAGTAGTACCCGACAGGGGACCTACGAGCAGTACTTC
-,TRBV27,TRBJ2-2,CASSLYTRSTGELFF,TGTGCCAGCAGTTTATACACCCGATCGACCGGGGAGCTGTTTTTT